These T cell receptor beta chains were read from a single sample in a study of stem cell transplantation in POMP-related autoinflammatory disease. Repertoires were generated with immunoSEQ multiplex PCR, while TCRdb's copy carries only in-frame clones and drops some. The sample contains about 11,000 clones, more than 75% of which appear only once. The sample was CD8+ T cells from PBMCs, taken before stem cell transplantation. The receptor source for this set is a human donor with POMP-related autoinflammation and immune dysregulation (PRAID). Both conserved end residues are part of each CDR3. Fields, in order: J gene, D gene, V gene, clone size, CDR3 protein, CDR3 DNA. A D gene is named only where the DNA matches it firmly. For some rows the clone size is stated as once, few or many, or as a class when expanded; others skip it.

j_gene: TRBJ2-7
d_gene: NA
v_gene: TRBV5-6
abundance: NA
CDR3aa: CASSVSLGSEQYF
CDR3nt: TGTGCCAGCAGCGTATCACTAGGGTCCGAGCAGTACTTC

j_gene: TRBJ1-2
d_gene: NA
v_gene: TRBV5-8
abundance: NA
CDR3aa: CASSLGTHPRGYTF
CDR3nt: TGTGCCAGCAGCTTGGGTACGCATCCTAGGGGCTACACCTTC

j_gene: TRBJ2-3
d_gene: TRBD1
v_gene: TRBV5-4
abundance: once
CDR3aa: CASSSPGQGGDTQYF
CDR3nt: TGTGCCAGCAGCTCGCCGGGACAGGGGGGAGATACGCAGTATTTT

j_gene: TRBJ2-1
d_gene: NA
v_gene: TRBV27
abundance: NA
CDR3aa: CASRPVMELYNEQFF
CDR3nt: TGTGCCAGCAGACCCGTTATGGAGCTTTACAATGAGCAGTTCTTC

j_gene: TRBJ2-3
d_gene: NA
v_gene: TRBV7-2
abundance: NA
CDR3aa: CASSSTGLWTDTQYF
CDR3nt: TGTGCCAGCAGCTCCACGGGACTCTGGACAGATACGCAGTATTTT

j_gene: TRBJ2-7
d_gene: TRBD1
v_gene: TRBV6-5
abundance: NA
CDR3aa: CASSSRTGMYEQYF
CDR3nt: TGTGCCAGCAGTTCCCGGACAGGGATGTACGAGCAGTACTTC

j_gene: TRBJ2-7
d_gene: NA
v_gene: TRBV28
abundance: NA
CDR3aa: CASRSSGYEQYF
CDR3nt: TGTGCCAGCAGATCCAGCGGCTACGAGCAGTACTTC

j_gene: TRBJ2-1
d_gene: TRBD2
v_gene: TRBV10-1
abundance: NA
CDR3aa: CASSESLTSGRHNEQFF
CDR3nt: TGCGCCAGCAGTGAGTCACTTACTAGCGGGAGGCACAATGAGCAGTTCTTC

j_gene: TRBJ1-5
d_gene: NA
v_gene: TRBV2
abundance: few
CDR3aa: CASSDRMSNQPQHF
CDR3nt: TGTGCCAGCAGTGACCGTATGAGCAATCAGCCCCAGCATTTT

j_gene: TRBJ1-1
d_gene: NA
v_gene: TRBV29-1
abundance: NA
CDR3aa: CSVEDWRGDTEAFF
CDR3nt: TGCAGCGTTGAAGATTGGAGAGGGGACACTGAAGCTTTCTTT

j_gene: TRBJ1-2
d_gene: NA
v_gene: TRBV21-1
abundance: few
CDR3aa: CASSKGGRVPRGYTF
CDR3nt: TGTGCCAGCAGCAAAGGCGGCCGAGTGCCCCGTGGCTACACCTTC

j_gene: TRBJ2-5
d_gene: TRBD1
v_gene: TRBV5-4
abundance: NA
CDR3aa: CASSNRDRGEVTQYF
CDR3nt: TGTGCCAGCAGCAACCGGGACAGGGGCGAGGTGACCCAGTACTTC

j_gene: TRBJ2-3
d_gene: TRBD2
v_gene: TRBV18
abundance: once
CDR3aa: CASSPLGTSGRADTDTQYF
CDR3nt: TGTGCCAGCTCACCACTTGGGACTAGCGGGAGGGCCGACACAGATACGCAGTATTTT

j_gene: TRBJ2-7
d_gene: TRBD1
v_gene: TRBV19
abundance: few
CDR3aa: CASSIGTGDIYEQYF
CDR3nt: TGTGCCAGTAGTATTGGGACAGGGGATATATACGAGCAGTACTTC

j_gene: TRBJ2-7
d_gene: NA
v_gene: TRBV2
abundance: NA
CDR3aa: CASGLSGEQYF
CDR3nt: TGTGCCAGTGGCCTATCTGGGGAGCAGTACTTC

j_gene: TRBJ1-1
d_gene: NA
v_gene: TRBV5-6
abundance: NA
CDR3aa: CASSLATAANTEAFF
CDR3nt: TGTGCCAGCAGCTTGGCGACAGCGGCCAATACTGAAGCTTTCTTT

j_gene: TRBJ1-3
d_gene: TRBD1
v_gene: TRBV6-1
abundance: once
CDR3aa: CASSWGGGAGNTIYF
CDR3nt: TGTGCCAGCAGTTGGGGAGGGGGCGCCGGAAACACCATATATTTT

j_gene: TRBJ1-1
d_gene: NA
v_gene: TRBV25-1
abundance: NA
CDR3aa: CASSVKTEAFF
CDR3nt: TGTGCCAGCTCAGTCAAGACTGAAGCTTTCTTT

j_gene: TRBJ2-7
d_gene: NA
v_gene: TRBV5-5
abundance: NA
CDR3aa: CASSLVGHYEQYF
CDR3nt: TGTGCCAGCAGCTTAGTAGGACATTACGAGCAGTACTTC

j_gene: TRBJ2-7
d_gene: NA
v_gene: TRBV2
abundance: few
CDR3aa: CASSLGEQYF
CDR3nt: TGTGCCAGCAGCCTCGGCGAGCAGTACTTC

j_gene: TRBJ1-1
d_gene: NA
v_gene: TRBV6-1
abundance: few
CDR3aa: CASSAPRGSTEAFF
CDR3nt: TGTGCCAGCAGTGCTCCACGTGGGAGCACTGAAGCTTTCTTT

j_gene: TRBJ2-5
d_gene: NA
v_gene: TRBV2
abundance: NA
CDR3aa: CASSEGQTSPQETQYF
CDR3nt: TGTGCCAGCAGTGAAGGTCAGACCTCACCTCAAGAGACCCAGTACTTC

j_gene: TRBJ1-2
d_gene: NA
v_gene: TRBV2
abundance: NA
CDR3aa: CASSEGAGVSTFGDGYTF
CDR3nt: TGTGCCAGCAGTGAAGGGGCAGGGGTTTCAACGTTCGGAGATGGCTACACCTTC

j_gene: TRBJ1-3
d_gene: TRBD1
v_gene: TRBV5-1
abundance: NA
CDR3aa: CASSLDRGSGNTIYF
CDR3nt: TGCGCCAGCAGCTTGGACAGGGGGAGTGGAAACACCATATATTTT

j_gene: TRBJ1-1
d_gene: TRBD1
v_gene: TRBV19
abundance: NA
CDR3aa: CASLYRDRGSTEAFF
CDR3nt: TGTGCCAGCCTATACCGGGACAGGGGCAGCACTGAAGCTTTCTTT

j_gene: TRBJ2-1
d_gene: NA
v_gene: TRBV27
abundance: NA
CDR3aa: CASSLSPASYNEQFF
CDR3nt: TGTGCCAGCAGTTTATCACCGGCCTCCTACAATGAGCAGTTCTTC

j_gene: TRBJ1-3
d_gene: NA
v_gene: TRBV6-5
abundance: NA
CDR3aa: CASRSRASGNTIYF
CDR3nt: TGTGCCAGCCGATCCAGGGCCTCTGGAAACACCATATATTTT

j_gene: TRBJ1-4
d_gene: TRBD1
v_gene: TRBV13
abundance: NA
CDR3aa: CASSSITGASNEKLFF
CDR3nt: TGTGCCAGCAGCTCCATAACAGGGGCATCGAATGAAAAACTGTTTTTT

j_gene: TRBJ2-3
d_gene: NA
v_gene: TRBV28
abundance: NA
CDR3aa: CASSYLGTDTQYF
CDR3nt: TGTGCCAGCAGTTATCTAGGCACAGATACGCAGTATTTT

j_gene: TRBJ1-2
d_gene: NA
v_gene: TRBV9
abundance: NA
CDR3aa: CASSVGVILDGYTF
CDR3nt: TGTGCCAGCAGCGTAGGGGTAATACTCGATGGCTACACCTTC

j_gene: TRBJ2-1
d_gene: TRBD2
v_gene: TRBV5-6
abundance: NA
CDR3aa: CASSPTSGNEQFF
CDR3nt: TGTGCCAGCAGCCCGACTAGCGGCAATGAGCAGTTCTTC

j_gene: TRBJ1-1
d_gene: TRBD1
v_gene: TRBV19
abundance: NA
CDR3aa: CASSRGGEMNTEAFF
CDR3nt: TGTGCCAGTTCCAGGGGGGGAGAGATGAACACTGAAGCTTTCTTT

j_gene: TRBJ2-3
d_gene: TRBD1
v_gene: TRBV14
abundance: once
CDR3aa: CASSPPGQGIDTQYF
CDR3nt: TGTGCCAGCAGCCCCCCGGGACAGGGTATAGATACGCAGTATTTT

j_gene: TRBJ1-2
d_gene: TRBD1
v_gene: TRBV19
abundance: NA
CDR3aa: CASSNIQGNVYTF
CDR3nt: TGTGCCAGTAGTAATATACAGGGGAACGTCTACACCTTC

j_gene: TRBJ2-7
d_gene: NA
v_gene: TRBV10-1
abundance: NA
CDR3aa: CASSESGSDEQYF
CDR3nt: TGCGCCAGCAGTGAGTCAGGTAGCGACGAGCAGTACTTC

j_gene: TRBJ1-4
d_gene: NA
v_gene: TRBV30
abundance: few
CDR3aa: CAWSSGRVSEKLFF
CDR3nt: TGTGCCTGGAGTTCTGGTCGGGTCAGTGAAAAACTGTTTTTT

j_gene: TRBJ2-1
d_gene: NA
v_gene: TRBV4-1
abundance: NA
CDR3aa: CASSPKMVGAGEQFF
CDR3nt: TGCGCCAGCAGCCCGAAGATGGTAGGGGCGGGTGAGCAGTTCTTC

j_gene: TRBJ2-7
d_gene: TRBD1
v_gene: TRBV5-1
abundance: few
CDR3aa: CASPGQRVDEQYF
CDR3nt: TGCGCCAGTCCGGGACAGAGAGTTGACGAGCAGTACTTC

j_gene: TRBJ2-1
d_gene: NA
v_gene: TRBV7-6
abundance: NA
CDR3aa: CASSLDAYSYNEQFF
CDR3nt: TGTGCCAGCAGCTTAGACGCATATTCCTACAATGAGCAGTTCTTC

j_gene: TRBJ1-1
d_gene: NA
v_gene: TRBV2
abundance: few
CDR3aa: CASSGPTGNAFF
CDR3nt: TGTGCCAGCAGTGGGCCCACGGGTAATGCTTTCTTT

j_gene: TRBJ1-1
d_gene: NA
v_gene: TRBV13
abundance: NA
CDR3aa: CASSPSLGGDRIIEAFF
CDR3nt: TGTGCCAGCAGCCCCAGCCTCGGGGGTGACAGAATTATTGAAGCTTTCTTT

j_gene: TRBJ1-4
d_gene: TRBD1
v_gene: TRBV15
abundance: NA
CDR3aa: CATSGGTGDEKLFF
CDR3nt: TGTGCCACCAGCGGGGGGACAGGGGACGAAAAACTGTTTTTT

j_gene: TRBJ2-5
d_gene: NA
v_gene: TRBV5-1
abundance: few
CDR3aa: CASSGGDQETQYF
CDR3nt: TGCGCCAGCAGCGGCGGGGACCAGGAGACCCAGTACTTC

j_gene: TRBJ1-1
d_gene: NA
v_gene: TRBV6-5
abundance: NA
CDR3aa: CASSTSTEAFF
CDR3nt: TGTGCCAGCAGTACATCGACTGAAGCTTTCTTT

j_gene: TRBJ2-5
d_gene: NA
v_gene: TRBV7-7
abundance: NA
CDR3aa: CASSLYGEETQYF
CDR3nt: TGTGCTAGCAGCTTATATGGGGAAGAGACCCAGTACTTC

j_gene: TRBJ2-1
d_gene: NA
v_gene: TRBV27
abundance: NA
CDR3aa: CASSFSEGNEQFF
CDR3nt: TGTGCCAGCAGTTTCAGTGAAGGGAATGAGCAGTTCTTC

j_gene: TRBJ2-5
d_gene: NA
v_gene: TRBV7-9
abundance: NA
CDR3aa: CASSDVYQETQYF
CDR3nt: TGTGCCAGCAGCGACGTTTACCAAGAGACCCAGTACTTC

j_gene: TRBJ2-7
d_gene: TRBD1
v_gene: TRBV10-3
abundance: NA
CDR3aa: CATSGTGNYEQYF
CDR3nt: TGTGCCACTTCCGGGACAGGGAATTACGAGCAGTACTTC

j_gene: TRBJ1-2
d_gene: NA
v_gene: TRBV7-9
abundance: NA
CDR3aa: CASSFLADNYGYTF
CDR3nt: TGTGCCAGCAGCTTTTTGGCAGATAACTATGGCTACACCTTC

j_gene: TRBJ1-4
d_gene: TRBD1
v_gene: TRBV4-1
abundance: NA
CDR3aa: CASSHSGEGAHNDEKLFF
CDR3nt: TGCGCCAGCAGCCACTCTGGGGAGGGGGCGCATAACGATGAAAAACTGTTTTTT

j_gene: TRBJ1-2
d_gene: NA
v_gene: TRBV21-1
abundance: NA
CDR3aa: CASSKGSVNYGYTF
CDR3nt: TGTGCCAGCAGCAAAGGATCCGTTAACTATGGCTACACCTTC

j_gene: TRBJ2-1
d_gene: NA
v_gene: TRBV7-9
abundance: NA
CDR3aa: CASSLSQGGASYNEQFF
CDR3nt: TGTGCCAGCAGCTTATCTCAAGGCGGGGCCTCCTACAATGAGCAGTTCTTC

j_gene: TRBJ2-7
d_gene: NA
v_gene: TRBV27
abundance: NA
CDR3aa: CASSLSGTPYYEQYF
CDR3nt: TGTGCCAGCAGTTTATCGGGGACCCCCTACTACGAGCAGTACTTC

j_gene: TRBJ2-7
d_gene: TRBD1
v_gene: TRBV11-2
abundance: NA
CDR3aa: CASRDPGQALTTYEQYF
CDR3nt: TGTGCCAGCAGGGACCCGGGACAGGCCTTAACCACCTACGAGCAGTACTTC

j_gene: TRBJ2-1
d_gene: TRBD2
v_gene: TRBV4-1
abundance: NA
CDR3aa: CASSSSGNEQFF
CDR3nt: TGCGCCAGCAGCTCTAGCGGGAATGAGCAGTTCTTC

j_gene: TRBJ1-2
d_gene: NA
v_gene: TRBV4-1
abundance: NA
CDR3aa: CASSQDSGALSYGYTF
CDR3nt: TGCGCCAGCAGCCAAGATTCGGGGGCGCTATCCTATGGCTACACCTTC

j_gene: TRBJ1-5
d_gene: NA
v_gene: TRBV5-5
abundance: NA
CDR3aa: CASSLVLGVNQPQHF
CDR3nt: TGTGCCAGCAGCTTGGTGTTGGGAGTCAATCAGCCCCAGCATTTT